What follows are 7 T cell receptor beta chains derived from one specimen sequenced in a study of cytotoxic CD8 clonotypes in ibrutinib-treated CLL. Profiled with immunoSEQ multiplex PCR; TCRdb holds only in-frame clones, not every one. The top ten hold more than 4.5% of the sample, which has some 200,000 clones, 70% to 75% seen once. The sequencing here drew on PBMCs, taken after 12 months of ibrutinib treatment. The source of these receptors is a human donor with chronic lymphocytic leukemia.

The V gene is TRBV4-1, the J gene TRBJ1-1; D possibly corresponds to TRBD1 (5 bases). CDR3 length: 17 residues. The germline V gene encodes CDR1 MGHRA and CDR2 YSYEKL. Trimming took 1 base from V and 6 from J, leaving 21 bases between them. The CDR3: CASSQGRDFVGRAEAFF. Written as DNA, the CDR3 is TGCGCCAGCAGCCAAGGCCGGGACTTCGTGGGCCGGGCTGAAGCTTTCTTT.

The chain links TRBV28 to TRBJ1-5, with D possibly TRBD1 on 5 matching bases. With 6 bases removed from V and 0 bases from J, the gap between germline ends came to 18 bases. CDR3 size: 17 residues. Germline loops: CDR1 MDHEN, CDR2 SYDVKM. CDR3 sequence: CASSLHTRGYSNQPQHF. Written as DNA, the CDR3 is TGTGCCAGCAGCCTCCACACAAGGGGTTATAGCAATCAGCCCCAGCATTTT.

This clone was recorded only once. The DNA for the CDR3 is TGTGCCAGCAGTTTACCAGGTAGTATGGCGGAAAAACTGTTTTTT. Translating gives CASSLPGSMAEKLFF. The rearrangement joins TRBV28 to TRBJ1-4, with D uncertain. This CDR3 contains 15 residues. CDR1 and CDR2 from the germline V gene are MDHEN and SYDVKM. V gave up 2 bases and J gave up 8 bases, with 15 bases separating them.

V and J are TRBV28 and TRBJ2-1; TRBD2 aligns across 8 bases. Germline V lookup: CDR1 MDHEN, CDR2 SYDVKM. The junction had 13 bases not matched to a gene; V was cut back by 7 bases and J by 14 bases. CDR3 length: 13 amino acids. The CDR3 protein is CASTPGRAGEKFF. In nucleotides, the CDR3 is TGTGCCAGCACCCCCGGGAGGGCGGGAGAAAAGTTCTTC. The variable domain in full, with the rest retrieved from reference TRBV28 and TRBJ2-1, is DVKVTQSSRYLVKRTGEKVFLECVQDMDHENMFWYRQDPGLGLRLIYFSYDVKMKEKGDIPEGYSVSREKKERFSLILESASTNQTSMYLCASTPGRAGEKFFGPGTRLTVL.

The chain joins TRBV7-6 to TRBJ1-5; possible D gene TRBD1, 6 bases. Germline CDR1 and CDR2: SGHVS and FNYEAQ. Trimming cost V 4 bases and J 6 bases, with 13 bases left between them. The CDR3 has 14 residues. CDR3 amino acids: CASSYNRVGQPQHF. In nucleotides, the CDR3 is TGTGCCAGCAGCTACAACAGGGTGGGTCAGCCCCAGCATTTT. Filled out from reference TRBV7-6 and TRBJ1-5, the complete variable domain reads GAGVSQSPRYKVTKRGQDVALRCDPISGHVSLYWYRQALGQGPEFLTYFNYEAQQDKSGLPNDRFSAERPEGSISTLTIQRTEQRDSAMYRCASSYNRVGQPQHFGDGTRLSIL.

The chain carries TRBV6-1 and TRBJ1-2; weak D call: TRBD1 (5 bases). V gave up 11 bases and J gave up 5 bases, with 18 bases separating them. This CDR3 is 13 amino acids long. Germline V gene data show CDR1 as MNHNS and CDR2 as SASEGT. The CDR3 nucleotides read TGTGCCGGGGGACCCAACGATTTATATGGCTACACCTTC. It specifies CAGGPNDLYGYTF.

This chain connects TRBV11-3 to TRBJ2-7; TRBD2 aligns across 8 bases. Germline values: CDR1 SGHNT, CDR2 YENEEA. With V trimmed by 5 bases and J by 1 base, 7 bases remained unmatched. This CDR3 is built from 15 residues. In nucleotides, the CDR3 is TGTGCCAGCAGCCAAAGCGGGGGTGATTCCTACGAGCAGTACTTC. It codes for CASSQSGGDSYEQYF.